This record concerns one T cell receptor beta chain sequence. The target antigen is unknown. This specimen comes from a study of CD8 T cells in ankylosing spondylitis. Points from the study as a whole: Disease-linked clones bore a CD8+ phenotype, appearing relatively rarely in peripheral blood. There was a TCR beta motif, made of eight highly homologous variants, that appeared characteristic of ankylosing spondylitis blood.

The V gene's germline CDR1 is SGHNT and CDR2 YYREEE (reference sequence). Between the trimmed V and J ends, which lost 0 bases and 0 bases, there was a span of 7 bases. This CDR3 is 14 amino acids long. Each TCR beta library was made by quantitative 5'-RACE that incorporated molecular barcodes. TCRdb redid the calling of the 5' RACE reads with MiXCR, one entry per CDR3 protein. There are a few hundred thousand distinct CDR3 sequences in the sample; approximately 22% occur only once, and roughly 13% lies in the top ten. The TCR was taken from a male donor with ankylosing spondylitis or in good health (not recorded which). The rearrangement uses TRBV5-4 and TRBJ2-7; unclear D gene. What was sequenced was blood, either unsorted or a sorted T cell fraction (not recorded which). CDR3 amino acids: CASSLDSNSYEQYF. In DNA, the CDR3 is TGTGCCAGCAGCTTGGACAGCAACTCCTACGAGCAGTACTTC.